This TCR beta chain was found in a study of T cell changes during pregnancy in multiple sclerosis. Assay used: immunoSEQ multiplex PCR; TCRdb lists only in-frame clones, some missing. The sample records about 54,000 clones, 75% to 95% being singletons. Germline CDR1 and CDR2: MGHDK and SYGVNS. The CDR3 is 15 residues long. V shed 1 base and J 6 bases; nucleotides not matched to a gene: 3. This chain uses TRBV25-1 with TRBJ2-1; 10 bases are shared with TRBD1. Source: peripheral blood, taken after pregnancy. This receptor was obtained from a female donor in good health, enrolled as a control in a pregnancy study. CDR3 nucleotide sequence: TGTGCCAGCAGTGAATTAGGGACAGGGGTCAATGAGCAGTTCTTC. Translating it yields CASSELGTGVNEQFF.